The clone carrying this T cell receptor beta chain occurred many times. The antigen remains unidentified. This entry is derived from a study of identical twins. Whole-study findings and limits: While abundant cord blood beta clonotypes carried fewer insertions, memory repertoires showed no such pattern. Within monozygotic twins, out-of-frame TCR alpha sharing was underestimated by the models.

Germline-derived CDR1 and CDR2 are MNHEY and SMNVEV (reference sequence). The CDR3 is 11 amino acids. V gave up 7 bases and J gave up 1 base, with 5 bases separating them. In TCRdb, the 5' RACE reads were re-called with MiXCR into one record per CDR3 protein. The sample includes 230,000 or so distinct CDR3 sequences, approximately 8.3% seen only once; the top ten take roughly 3%. These data are also associated with another study on yellow fever vaccine responses in identical twins. That paper notes: Reportedly, twins showed a vaccine T cell response that looked partly convergent and partly personalized.

The receptor comes from a woman between 18 and 29 years old in good health. The chain has TRBV27 and TRBJ2-7; D unresolved. Sequencing was carried out using CD8+ T cells sorted from blood. CDR3 nucleotide sequence: TGTGCCAGCATTCTTTCCTACGAGCAGTACTTC. Protein product: CASILSYEQYF.